This T cell receptor (beta chain) was sequenced for a study of molecular identifiers for immune sequencing clone quantification. TCRdb processed the PCR reads anew with MiXCR; each CDR3 protein has one entry. The profile shows approximately 550,000 distinct CDR3 sequences, roughly 25% of them singletons. Source material for naive CD8 libraries was roughly 18,000 to 1,000,000 sorted cells, with 10%, 30% or 50% RNA. Based on a CD8+CD4-CCR7+CD45RA+ profile, naive CD8 T cells were sorted. The CDR3 is 16 residues long. Germline CDR1 reads SEHNR; CDR2 reads FQNEAQ (reference sequence). The V and J ends lost 4 bases and 1 base respectively, with 16 bases between them.

The genes are TRBV7-9 and TRBJ2-5, with unresolved D. The receptor was derived from a human donor in good health. Some libraries in this study had Jurkat cell RNA spiked in. Sequenced input: naive CD8+ T cells from blood, with Jurkat cell RNA spiked in. Subset defined: FACS-sorted CD8+CD4-CCR7+CD45RA+ naive T cells. The CDR3 DNA sequence: TGTGCCAGCAGCTCCGGTGAAGGATTAAGCCAAGAGACCCAGTACTTC. It specifies CASSSGEGLSQETQYF.